This T cell receptor beta chain originates from a study of regulatory T cells in long-lasting Graves disease. General study findings and limits: It was in persistent disease that TRBV28, TRBJ1-2 and TRBJ2-5 were favored. Investigators studied peripheral blood only, not thyroid tissue.

This clonotype was detected many times. Its antigen is currently unknown. The time point: newly diagnosed GD, antithyroid drugs for less than 3 months. The TCR library used RNA extracted from PBMCs. American Thyroid Association guidelines were used to diagnose Graves' disease. The TCR beta library used iRepertoire HTBI primers with Arm-PCR amplification of CDR3. TCRdb used MiXCR to reprocess the multiplex PCR reads, holding one entry per CDR3 protein. The sample holds 200,000 to 250,000 distinct CDR3 sequences, 20% to 25% seen once. V lost 5 bases, J lost 9 bases, and 17 bases lay in between. Germline lookup yields CDR1 SGHAT and CDR2 FQNNGV. The CDR3 consists of 14 residues.

V usage is TRBV11-2 and J usage is TRBJ2-1, with a tentative D call TRBD1 (6 bases). The specimen comprised peripheral blood mononuclear cells (PBMCs), sampled at new diagnosis, from a patient treated with antithyroid drugs. The source of this sequence is a female donor with Graves disease. The CDR3 DNA reads as TGTGCCAGCAGCCTGGGGGCCCTAGGAGGTGAGCAGTTCTTC. It translates to CASSLGALGGEQFF.